The 32 T cell receptor beta chains listed next were all sequenced from one sample in a study of shared clonotypes between healthy human individuals. Profiling relied on immunoSEQ multiplex PCR, and the TCRdb table lists in-frame clones only, not all of them. The sample includes some 2,500,000 clones, approximately 90% of them seen just once. Sequences were obtained from naive CD4+ T cells from PBMCs. Regarding subset: CD45RA+ positively selected. Receptors were obtained from a man between 18 and 35 years old in good health. Some clones in this sample may be carry-over from other donors' samples.

The chain employs TRBV5-1 and TRBJ1-2; D perhaps matches TRBD1 (5 bases). The V gene lost 0 bases and the J gene lost 3 bases, with 9 bases spanning the gap. The germline V gene has CDR1 SGHRS and CDR2 YFSETQ. The CDR3 sequence is 14 residues long. The CDR3 protein is CASSLGQFYYGYTF. The CDR3 bases are TGCGCCAGCAGCTTGGGACAGTTTTACTATGGCTACACCTTC.

The DNA of the CDR3 is TGTGCCAGCTCACGGCCGAATGACAGGGGTGTTGAGCAGTTCTTC. Its translation: CASSRPNDRGVEQFF. The V call is TRBV18, the J call TRBJ2-1, with 8 bases that match TRBD1. The CDR3 consists of 15 residues. Germline CDR1 and CDR2: KGHSH and LQKENI. Losses at the gene ends were 4 bases for V and 9 bases for J; bases not matched to a gene: 11.

The V gene is TRBV6-1, the J gene TRBJ2-6, with no clear D. V lost 2 bases, J lost 4 bases, and 6 bases lay in between. The V gene's germline CDR1 is MNHNS and CDR2 SASEGT. The CDR3 is made up of 14 amino acids. This CDR3 is CASSEPAGANVLTF. In DNA form, the CDR3 reads TGTGCCAGCAGTGAACCTGCCGGGGCCAACGTCCTGACTTTC.

The CDR3 here is CASSGGGSATYEQYF. CDR3 coding DNA: TGTGCCAGCAGTGGGGGGGGCTCGGCGACCTACGAGCAGTACTTC. This chain joins TRBV6-1 and TRBJ2-7; the D gene is possibly TRBD2 (7 bases). V was shortened by 4 bases and J by 2 bases, with 15 bases between the two germline ends. Germline CDR1 and CDR2: MNHNS and SASEGT. The CDR3 has 15 residues.

This clone was picked up a small number of times. Other DNA sequences within the sample encode an identical CDR3. The V and J genes are TRBV28 and TRBJ1-2; D unresolved. Germline CDR1 and CDR2: MDHEN and SYDVKM. With 1 base removed from V and 5 bases from J, the gap between germline ends came to 8 bases. The CDR3 length is 13 residues. The CDR3 protein is CASSLSPGYGYTF. CDR3 DNA sequence: TGTGCCAGCAGTTTATCACCGGGATATGGCTACACCTTC.

The gene calls are TRBV7-9 and TRBJ2-7; D is unclear. CDR3 length: 15 amino acids. Germline CDR1 is SEHNR and CDR2 is FQNEAQ (reference sequence). The germline V and J ends were trimmed by 0 bases and 4 bases, with 13 bases remaining between them. CDR3 region: CASSLAAGHGYEQYF. The DNA of the CDR3 is TGTGCCAGCAGCTTAGCGGCCGGGCATGGGTACGAGCAGTACTTC.

V usage is TRBV4-1 and J usage is TRBJ2-7; 7 bases agree with TRBD2. Trimming took 0 bases from V and 3 from J; bases not matched to a gene: 11. In germline, CDR1 is MGHRA, CDR2 YSYEKL. The CDR3 extends over 17 amino acids. Here the CDR3 reads CASSQEASSGPGYEQYF. CDR3 nucleotide sequence: TGCGCCAGCAGCCAAGAGGCCTCTAGCGGACCTGGCTACGAGCAGTACTTC.

For this clone: Other DNA variants within this sample encode the same CDR3. The V gene is TRBV2, the J gene TRBJ2-7; a possible D gene is TRBD2 (6 bases). Trimming removed 1 base from V and 7 bases from J, with 11 bases in between. The CDR3 sequence is 13 residues long. Germline V gene sequence: CDR1 SNHLY, CDR2 FYNNEI. CDR3 sequence (DNA): TGTGCCAGCAGTGAAGGGCCCGCGGGGGAGCAGTACTTC. It specifies CASSEGPAGEQYF. The full variable domain, in which reference TRBV2 and TRBJ2-7 provide the parts outside the CDR3, is EPEVTQTPSHQVTQMGQEVILRCVPISNHLYFYWYRQILGQKVEFLVSFYNNEISEKSEIFDDQFSVERPDGSNFTLKIRSTKLEDSAMYFCASSEGPAGEQYFGPGTRLTVT.

The J gene is TRBJ1-3, the V gene TRBV2, with D perhaps matching TRBD1 (5 bases). Between the trimmed V and J ends, which lost 7 bases and 6 bases, there was a span of 19 bases. CDR1 and CDR2 (germline): SNHLY, FYNNEI. CDR3 length equals 15 residues. CDR3 in amino acids: CASTVGTEVVNTIYF. Written as DNA, the CDR3 is TGTGCCAGCACCGTCGGGACGGAGGTAGTAAACACCATATATTTT.

The chain joins TRBV11-2 to TRBJ1-2; 8 bases map to TRBD1. CDR1 SGHAT and CDR2 FQNNGV come from the germline V gene. This CDR3 contains 13 residues. V shed 4 bases, J shed 8 bases, and the junction held 6 bases outside the gene matches. Written as DNA, the CDR3 is TGTGCCAGCAGCTCGACAGGGGAGGGCGGCTACACCTTC. Its protein product is CASSSTGEGGYTF.

V and J are TRBV18 and TRBJ1-1; no clear D gene. Trimming removed 6 bases at V and 7 bases at J, with 9 bases between. The germline gives CDR1 KGHSH, CDR2 LQKENI. The CDR3 consists of 11 residues. CDR3 residues: CASSEEGEAFF. As DNA, the CDR3 is TGTGCCAGCTCTGAGGAGGGTGAAGCTTTCTTT.

The J gene is TRBJ2-7, the V gene TRBV15, with TRBD2 matching over 11 bases. The CDR3 has 19 amino acids. Germline lookup yields CDR1 LNHNV and CDR2 YYDKDF (reference sequence). Unmatched junction bases numbered 13, after V lost 0 bases and J lost 3 bases. In DNA, the CDR3 is TGTGCCACCAGCAGAGATCATCGGGCTAGCGGGAGGCCCAACTACGAGCAGTACTTC. Translating it yields CATSRDHRASGRPNYEQYF.

The rearrangement joins TRBV7-2 to TRBJ2-7; D possibly corresponds to TRBD2 (6 bases). In germline, CDR1 is SGHTA, CDR2 FQGNSA. Trimming cost V 3 bases and J 5 bases, with 17 bases left between them. The CDR3 is made up of 15 amino acids. CDR3: CASSFFREKANEQYF. CDR3 bases: TGTGCCAGCAGCTTTTTTCGGGAGAAGGCAAACGAGCAGTACTTC.

The V gene is TRBV7-2, the J gene TRBJ1-1, with 9 bases aligning to TRBD1. There are 14 residues in the CDR3. V lost 2 bases to trimming and J lost 4 bases; unmatched junction nucleotides: 2. In germline, CDR1 is SGHTA, CDR2 FQGNSA. This CDR3 is CASSLRGQGTEAFF. The DNA for the CDR3 is TGTGCCAGCAGCTTACGGGGACAGGGCACTGAAGCTTTCTTT.

This clone was recorded only once. The chain recombines TRBV27 with TRBJ2-7; 8 nucleotides align to TRBD1. CDR3 length: 16 amino acids. The V segment lost 2 bases and the J segment 3 bases; nucleotides outside the gene matches: 9. Germline V gene data show CDR1 as MNHEY and CDR2 as SMNVEV (reference sequence). The CDR3 DNA reads TGTGCCAGCAGTTTAGGGTACAGGGGGTCGCTCTACGAGCAGTACTTC. Translation gives CASSLGYRGSLYEQYF.

This clone was seen a single time. This chain links TRBV5-1 with TRBJ1-3; D possibly corresponds to TRBD1 (5 bases). Trimming left V 5 bases short and J 2 bases short, with 11 bases between. This CDR3 contains 14 residues. CDR1 SGHRS and CDR2 YFSETQ come from the germline V gene. The CDR3 DNA sequence: TGCGCCAGCAGGCAAGGGGTCACTGGAAACACCATATATTTT. The encoded protein is CASRQGVTGNTIYF. The complete variable domain, with remaining parts taken from reference TRBV5-1 and TRBJ1-3, reads KAGVTQTPRYLIKTRGQQVTLSCSPISGHRSVSWYQQTPGQGLQFLFEYFSETQRNKGNFPGRFSGRQFSNSRSEMNVSTLELGDSALYLCASRQGVTGNTIYFGEGSWLTVV.

This rearrangement joins TRBV7-2 to TRBJ2-7; D is possibly TRBD1 or TRBD2 (5 bases each). The CDR3 contains 13 residues. Trimming left V 5 bases short and J 6 bases short, with 14 bases between. Germline CDR1 SGHTA, CDR2 FQGNSA. CDR3 coding DNA: TGTGCCAGCAGCCCGGGGCCCCTTGGCGAGCAGTACTTC. Protein sequence: CASSPGPLGEQYF.

This sequence joins TRBV7-2 and TRBJ1-4, with 8 bases lining up with TRBD1. Germline V lookup: CDR1 SGHTA, CDR2 FQGNSA. CDR3 length equals 18 residues. The trim removed 1 base at V and 3 bases at J, leaving 10 bases unmatched. The CDR3 sequence: CASSLVSPATGANEKLFF. CDR3 DNA sequence: TGTGCCAGCAGCTTAGTCTCACCCGCGACAGGGGCTAATGAAAAACTGTTTTTT. Using reference TRBV7-2 and TRBJ1-4 for the parts outside the CDR3, the full variable domain is GAGVSQSPSNKVTEKGKDVELRCDPISGHTALYWYRQSLGQGLEFLIYFQGNSAPDKSGLPSDRFSAERTGGSVSTLTIQRTQQEDSAVYLCASSLVSPATGANEKLFFGSGTQLSVL.

In the case of this clone: This sample includes further DNA sequences coding for the same CDR3. The chain carries TRBV7-2 and TRBJ2-1; D uncertain. Looked up from germline, CDR1 is SGHTA and CDR2 is FQGNSA. The CDR3 has 13 amino acids. Trimming left V 2 bases short and J 0 bases short, with 2 bases between. CDR3 DNA: TGTGCCAGCAGCTTAACCTCCTACAATGAGCAGTTCTTC. Translation gives CASSLTSYNEQFF.

The rearrangement joins TRBV18 to TRBJ1-1, with 10 positions matching TRBD1. This CDR3 is 18 amino acids long. In germline, CDR1 is KGHSH, CDR2 LQKENI. The trim removed 4 bases at V and 0 bases at J, leaving 11 bases unmatched. CDR3 sequence: CASSQRQGAFRMNTEAFF. DNA of the CDR3: TGTGCCAGCTCACAGAGACAGGGGGCGTTTCGTATGAACACTGAAGCTTTCTTT. The complete variable domain, with remaining parts taken from reference TRBV18 and TRBJ1-1, reads NAGVMQNPRHLVRRRGQEARLRCSPMKGHSHVYWYRQLPEEGLKFMVYLQKENIIDESGMPKERFSAEFPKEGPSILRIQQVVRGDSAAYFCASSQRQGAFRMNTEAFFGQGTRLTVV.

This chain connects TRBV2 to TRBJ2-7, with 10 bases identical to TRBD1. The CDR3 consists of 14 residues. CDR1 SNHLY and CDR2 FYNNEI come from the germline V gene. The trim removed 5 bases at V and 5 bases at J, leaving 6 bases unmatched. CDR3 DNA sequence: TGTGCCAGCAGTACCGACAGGGGGCGGAACGAGCAGTACTTC. Residues: CASSTDRGRNEQYF.

The V and J genes are TRBV7-9 and TRBJ2-7; weak D call: TRBD2 (6 bases). The germline V gene has CDR1 SEHNR and CDR2 FQNEAQ (reference sequence). The CDR3 has 13 residues. The V and J ends lost 0 bases and 5 bases respectively, with 8 bases between them. CDR3 loop: CASSLAREDEQYF. The CDR3 nucleotides read TGTGCCAGCAGCTTAGCCAGGGAGGACGAGCAGTACTTC.

V usage is TRBV21-1 and J usage is TRBJ2-7; the tabulated D call, TRBD1, remains unverified against the DNA. TRBV21-1 is described as a pseudogene. The CDR3 loop spans 17 amino acids. The CDR3 sequence is CASSKGGQQVSSYEQYF. The CDR3 DNA reads TGTGCCAGCAGCAAAGGGGGCCAACAGGTAAGCTCCTACGAGCAGTACTTC.

V usage is TRBV29-1 and J usage is TRBJ2-5; TRBD2 matches 9 bases. The J call may be wrong; the DNA end is better matched by TRBJ2-7. Germline lookup yields CDR1 SQVTM and CDR2 ANQGSEA. This CDR3 is built from 13 residues. The chain's CDR3 is CSAGGGRANEQYF. DNA of the CDR3: TGCAGCGCTGGGGGCGGGAGGGCAAACGAGCAGTACTTC.

This clone was observed once. The J gene is TRBJ2-7, the V gene TRBV5-1, with 10 bases fitting TRBD2. This CDR3 has 15 residues. The V and J ends lost 5 bases and 1 base, in that order; junction bases with no gene match: 6. Germline CDR1 reads SGHRS; CDR2 reads YFSETQ. This chain's CDR3 is CASRYTSGMSYEQYF. The CDR3 nucleotides are TGCGCCAGCAGATATACTAGCGGGATGTCCTACGAGCAGTACTTC.

This chain links TRBV5-1 with TRBJ1-1; D may be TRBD1 (5 bases). The CDR3 sequence is 18 residues long. Looked up from germline, CDR1 is SGHRS and CDR2 is YFSETQ. Deletions cut 0 bases from V and 1 base from J, with 19 bases between. CDR3 protein: CASSLGDLAVGTNTEAFF. The CDR3, as DNA: TGCGCCAGCAGCTTGGGGGATTTGGCGGTGGGGACGAACACTGAAGCTTTCTTT.

The J gene is TRBJ2-7, the V gene TRBV18, with TRBD2 matching 11 bases. This CDR3 is 17 amino acids long. Germline V gene lookup returns CDR1 KGHSH and CDR2 LQKENI. The trim removed 2 bases at V and 0 bases at J, leaving 6 bases unmatched. The CDR3 DNA follows: TGTGCCAGCTCACCAGTGACTAGCGGGATACTCTCCTACGAGCAGTACTTC. This gives the protein CASSPVTSGILSYEQYF. The variable domain in full, with the rest retrieved from reference TRBV18 and TRBJ2-7, is NAGVMQNPRHLVRRRGQEARLRCSPMKGHSHVYWYRQLPEEGLKFMVYLQKENIIDESGMPKERFSAEFPKEGPSILRIQQVVRGDSAAYFCASSPVTSGILSYEQYFGPGTRLTVT.

This chain connects TRBV5-4 to TRBJ1-1, with D perhaps matching TRBD1 (5 bases). Trimming took 4 bases from V and 6 from J, leaving 16 bases between them. CDR3 length: 14 amino acids. CDR1 is SGHNT and CDR2 is YYREEE in the germline V gene (reference sequence). This CDR3 reads CASSPSGPGPEAFF. The DNA of the CDR3 is TGTGCCAGCAGCCCCTCGGGACCTGGGCCTGAAGCTTTCTTT.

This sequence joins TRBV28 and TRBJ1-5; D is ambiguous. CDR3 length: 12 amino acids. Trimming pared 6 bases from V and 10 bases from J, leaving 13 bases between. The germline V gene encodes CDR1 MDHEN and CDR2 SYDVKM. The CDR3 DNA reads as TGTGCCAGCAGCCGAGGAGTGGGACCCCAGCATTTT. It codes for CASSRGVGPQHF. Looking up the rest from reference TRBV28 and TRBJ1-5 gives the full variable domain: DVKVTQSSRYLVKRTGEKVFLECVQDMDHENMFWYRQDPGLGLRLIYFSYDVKMKEKGDIPEGYSVSREKKERFSLILESASTNQTSMYLCASSRGVGPQHFGDGTRLSIL.

The J gene is TRBJ1-2, the V gene TRBV29-1; D perhaps matches TRBD1 (6 bases). CDR1 and CDR2 from the germline V gene are SQVTM and ANQGSEA. This CDR3 region has 13 residues. The V and J ends lost 0 bases and 2 bases respectively, with 7 bases between them. The CDR3 bases are TGCAGCGTTGAAGATACAGGGAACTATGGCTACACCTTC. This sequence encodes CSVEDTGNYGYTF.

This chain uses TRBV9 with TRBJ2-5; no reliable D call. The CDR3 is 15 amino acids. Germline values: CDR1 SGDLS, CDR2 YYNGEE. V lost 0 bases to trimming and J lost 5 bases, with 14 bases between them. The CDR3 region is CASSVAFGIWETQYF. The CDR3 DNA follows: TGTGCCAGCAGCGTAGCCTTCGGAATCTGGGAGACCCAGTACTTC.

V is TRBV6-6 and J is TRBJ2-3; D remains ambiguous. V was pared by 7 bases and J by 2 bases, with 13 bases between. The CDR3 contains 14 residues. Germline CDR1 MNHNY, CDR2 SVGAGI (reference sequence). The CDR3 DNA reads as TGTGCCAGCACGGTGGGTGGATTCACAGATACGCAGTATTTT. It translates to CASTVGGFTDTQYF.